The 27 T cell receptor beta chains presented below share a single source sample, sequenced in a study of T cells in localized non-small cell lung cancer. The data were produced by immunoSEQ multiplex PCR, yet TCRdb's version contains in-frame clones alone and is incomplete. This sample carries about 24,000 clones, roughly nine tenths of them seen once, and the ten largest clones take around 15%. Here the sequenced sample was peripheral blood, taken before any cancer treatment. These receptors were taken from a man aged 35 to 69 with stage III squamous cell lung carcinoma.

The chain carries TRBV27 and TRBJ1-1; the D is unclear. This CDR3 contains 14 residues. The germline V gene encodes CDR1 MNHEY and CDR2 SMNVEV (reference sequence). V was pared by 8 bases and J by 1 base, with 14 bases between. CDR3 loop: CASGLRASNTEAFF. The CDR3 DNA reads TGTGCCAGCGGGCTCCGGGCCTCGAACACTGAAGCTTTCTTT.

The CDR3 nucleotides read TGTGCCAGCAGCAGGAGGTTCCAAGAGACCCAGTACTTC. Protein product: CASSRRFQETQYF. The chain employs TRBV7-2 and TRBJ2-5, with D possibly being TRBD2 (5 bases). The CDR3 runs 13 residues. Germline V lookup: CDR1 SGHTA, CDR2 FQGNSA. V dropped 5 bases and J dropped 1 base, with 8 bases sitting between them.

J is TRBJ1-2 and V is TRBV20-1; no clear D. The germline V gene has CDR1 DFQATT and CDR2 SNEGSKA (reference sequence). The CDR3 runs to 11 residues. V was clipped by 6 bases and J by 9 bases, with 14 bases between them. In DNA form, the CDR3 reads TGCAGTGCCTCAGTCAAGAATCGCTACACCTTC. Encoded protein: CSASVKNRYTF.

The gene calls are TRBV28 and TRBJ2-7; D ambiguous. The CDR3 spans 11 residues. The germline V gene has CDR1 MDHEN and CDR2 SYDVKM. V was pared by 4 bases and J by 3 bases, with 4 bases between. CDR3 in DNA: TGTGCCAGCAGTTCTCGCTACGAGCAGTACTTC. Translated, it gives CASSSRYEQYF.

This chain joins TRBV5-1 and TRBJ1-1; tentatively, D is TRBD1 (5 bases). The CDR3 has 14 residues. V lost 4 bases and J 1 base, leaving 11 bases between the germline ends. The germline V gene has CDR1 SGHRS and CDR2 YFSETQ. The CDR3 loop reads CASSRQGANTEAFF. Here the CDR3 DNA reads TGCGCCAGCAGCCGTCAGGGTGCGAACACTGAAGCTTTCTTT. Supplemented by reference TRBV5-1 and TRBJ1-1, the full variable domain reads KAGVTQTPRYLIKTRGQQVTLSCSPISGHRSVSWYQQTPGQGLQFLFEYFSETQRNKGNFPGRFSGRQFSNSRSEMNVSTLELGDSALYLCASSRQGANTEAFFGQGTRLTVV.

The V and J genes are TRBV15 and TRBJ2-7; 8 nucleotides match TRBD2. The J segment lost 4 bases and the V segment lost 2 bases, leaving 7 bases of the junction unmatched. The V gene's germline CDR1 is LNHNV and CDR2 YYDKDF (reference sequence). This CDR3 is 15 amino acids long. CDR3 sequence reads: CATSRPPGLGYEQYF. The CDR3 DNA sequence: TGTGCCACCAGCAGACCTCCGGGACTAGGATACGAGCAGTACTTC.

The chain recombines TRBV6-1 with TRBJ2-7, with D possibly matching TRBD1 (6 bases). V was clipped by 4 bases and J by 3 bases, with 19 bases between them. The CDR3 runs to 16 residues. The germline CDR1 and CDR2 sequences are MNHNS and SASEGT. The CDR3, as DNA: TGTGCCAGCAGTGCATCGACAGGACCGACCTACTACGAGCAGTACTTC. This encodes CASSASTGPTYYEQYF.

The chain is built from TRBV5-8 and TRBJ2-2; D possibly uses TRBD1 or TRBD2 (5 bases each). The CDR3 consists of 15 residues. Germline values: CDR1 SGHTS, CDR2 YDEGEE. V lost 0 bases to trimming and J lost 6 bases, with 12 bases between them. CDR3 nucleotide sequence: TGTGCCAGCAGCTTGGTAGGGACCTCGGCCGGGGAGCTGTTTTTT. This encodes CASSLVGTSAGELFF. Together with reference TRBV5-8 and TRBJ2-2, the CDR3 gives the full variable domain: EAGVTQSPTHLIKTRGQQATLRCSPISGHTSVYWYQQALGLGLQFLLWYDEGEERNRGNFPPRFSGRQFPNYSSELNVNALELEDSALYLCASSLVGTSAGELFFGEGSRLTVL.

The rearrangement links TRBV9 to TRBJ1-2; 7 bases agree with TRBD1. Germline V gene data show CDR1 as SGDLS and CDR2 as YYNGEE. V shed 3 bases, J shed 4 bases, and the junction held 3 bases outside the gene matches. There are 13 residues in the CDR3. The CDR3 is CASSEGDSYGYTF. In DNA, the CDR3 is TGTGCCAGCAGCGAAGGGGACAGCTATGGCTACACCTTC. Variable domain in full (rest from reference TRBV9 and TRBJ1-2): DSGVTQTPKHLITATGQRVTLRCSPRSGDLSVYWYQQSLDQGLQFLIQYYNGEERAKGNILERFSAQQFPDLHSELNLSSLELGDSALYFCASSEGDSYGYTFGSGTRLTVV.

In its sample, this clone was seen a few times. The chain joins TRBV28 to TRBJ1-1, with no clear D. The CDR3 extends over 13 amino acids. V was trimmed by 7 bases and J by 7 bases, leaving 16 bases between them. CDR1 and CDR2 from the germline V gene are MDHEN and SYDVKM. DNA of the CDR3: TGTGCCAGCACCCGGGCGCCGCAGCTTGAAGCTTTCTTT. Protein product: CASTRAPQLEAFF. Drawing the rest from reference TRBV28 and TRBJ1-1, the complete variable domain is DVKVTQSSRYLVKRTGEKVFLECVQDMDHENMFWYRQDPGLGLRLIYFSYDVKMKEKGDIPEGYSVSREKKERFSLILESASTNQTSMYLCASTRAPQLEAFFGQGTRLTVV.

The chain links TRBV9 to TRBJ2-7; the D gene is possibly TRBD1 (6 bases). CDR3 length equals 15 residues. Germline V gives CDR1 SGDLS, CDR2 YYNGEE. The germline V and J ends were trimmed by 3 bases and 7 bases, with 20 bases remaining between them. CDR3 DNA sequence: TGTGCCAGCAGCGCCGGGACATCTATTGGTGGGGAGCAGTACTTC. Translating gives CASSAGTSIGGEQYF.

This clone was counted a few times. This rearrangement joins TRBV4-1 to TRBJ1-3; 9 bases agree with TRBD1. The CDR3 covers 16 residues. Germline CDR1 reads MGHRA; CDR2 reads YSYEKL. Trimming at V came to 0 bases and at J to 1 base, leaving 1 base not matched to a gene. The CDR3 DNA sequence: TGCGCCAGCAGCCAAGAGGGGACAGGGTCTGGAAACACCATATATTTT. This codes for CASSQEGTGSGNTIYF.

This chain links TRBV4-2 with TRBJ1-3; perhaps TRBD1 as D (5 bases). This CDR3 is built from 16 residues. Trimming cost V 4 bases and J 1 base, with 14 bases left between them. In germline, CDR1 is LGHNA, CDR2 YNFKEQ. Here the CDR3 reads CASSPEPGRSGNTIYF. The CDR3 DNA is TGTGCCAGCAGCCCTGAACCAGGGAGGTCTGGAAACACCATATATTTT.

J is TRBJ1-2 and V is TRBV6-5, with D perhaps TRBD1 (5 bases). The germline V gene encodes CDR1 MNHEY and CDR2 SVGAGI. Trimming took off 8 bases at V and 4 bases at J, with 11 bases between the two ends. The CDR3 has 12 residues. The CDR3 reads CASGGVGYGYTF. For the CDR3, the DNA is TGTGCCAGCGGAGGGGTTGGCTATGGCTACACCTTC.

The chain uses TRBV5-1 and TRBJ2-7, with a tentative D call TRBD2 (6 bases). The CDR3 is 14 residues long. Trimming stripped 6 bases from V and 0 bases from J, with 13 bases between. Looked up from germline, CDR1 is SGHRS and CDR2 is YFSETQ. The DNA for the CDR3 is TGCGCCAGCACCGGGACTTCAAGCTCCTACGAGCAGTACTTC. Translating it yields CASTGTSSSYEQYF.

V usage is TRBV28 and J usage is TRBJ2-7; 7 nucleotides line up with TRBD2. Trimming took 1 base from V and 6 from J; bases not matched to a gene: 9. Germline V gene data show CDR1 as MDHEN and CDR2 as SYDVKM. The CDR3 totals 15 residues. CDR3 protein: CASSLLVGGPSEQYF. As DNA, the CDR3 is TGTGCCAGCAGTTTATTGGTGGGAGGGCCCTCCGAGCAGTACTTC.

The gene calls are TRBV10-3 and TRBJ1-2; no clear D gene. Trimming removed 3 bases at V and 4 bases at J, with 6 bases between. The germline V gene encodes CDR1 ENHRY and CDR2 SYGVKD. The CDR3 contains 12 residues. CDR3 in DNA: TGTGCCATCAGTGATGGTCCCTATGGCTACACCTTC. Its translation is CAISDGPYGYTF.

This rearrangement joins TRBV4-2 to TRBJ2-1; 7 nucleotides align to TRBD1. The V segment lost 3 bases and the J segment 0 bases; nucleotides outside the gene matches: 2. The CDR3 is made up of 15 amino acids. The germline V gene has CDR1 LGHNA and CDR2 YNFKEQ. The CDR3 sequence is CASSQGQFSYNEQFF. CDR3 coding DNA: TGTGCCAGCAGCCAGGGACAGTTCTCCTACAATGAGCAGTTCTTC.

The J gene is TRBJ1-4, the V gene TRBV9, with 7 bases lining up with TRBD1. Germline CDR1 reads SGDLS; CDR2 reads YYNGEE. This CDR3 has 16 amino acids. Unmatched junction bases numbered 7, after V lost 2 bases and J lost 3 bases. CDR3 amino acids: CASSVRQGFANEKLFF. CDR3 DNA sequence: TGTGCCAGCAGCGTGCGACAGGGATTCGCTAATGAAAAACTGTTTTTT.

The genes are TRBV28 and TRBJ2-1; D is uncertain. The V gene's germline CDR1 is MDHEN and CDR2 SYDVKM. CDR3 size: 13 residues. The V and J ends lost 3 bases and 7 bases respectively, with 10 bases between them. CDR3 DNA: TGTGCCAGCAGTTTGTGGCAGTTAAATGAGCAGTTCTTC. Translating it yields CASSLWQLNEQFF.

V gene TRBV5-1 combines with J gene TRBJ2-3; 11 bases line up with TRBD2. From germline, CDR1 is SGHRS and CDR2 YFSETQ. Trimming removed 0 bases from V and 3 bases from J; junction bases left unmatched: 0. This CDR3 has 15 residues. CDR3 nucleotide sequence: TGCGCCAGCAGCTTGGGGACTAGCGGGACAGATACGCAGTATTTT. Residues: CASSLGTSGTDTQYF.

The rearrangement links TRBV6-5 to TRBJ2-7; no definite D call. Germline V gene lookup returns CDR1 MNHEY and CDR2 SVGAGI. The CDR3 loop spans 12 amino acids. Trimming shortened V by 6 bases and J by 6 bases, and 12 bases separated the two germline ends. The CDR3 region is CASSSISREQYF. The CDR3, as DNA: TGTGCCAGCAGCTCTATATCCCGCGAGCAGTACTTC.

The chain carries TRBV5-8 and TRBJ2-1; 7 positions agree with TRBD1. After removal of 4 bases from V and 6 bases from J, the junction contained 19 bases not matched to a gene. Germline CDR1 SGHTS, CDR2 YDEGEE. The CDR3 length is 18 residues. CDR3 sequence reads: CASSTTQMIRGIGNEQFF. CDR3 DNA sequence: TGTGCCAGCAGCACCACTCAAATGATCAGGGGGATCGGCAATGAGCAGTTCTTC.

The chain recombines TRBV9 with TRBJ2-1; possible D gene TRBD2, 6 bases. Trimming shortened V by 3 bases and J by 8 bases, and 12 bases separated the two germline ends. The CDR3 loop spans 13 amino acids. The germline V gene encodes CDR1 SGDLS and CDR2 YYNGEE. Here the CDR3 reads CASSEAPGDEQFF. The CDR3 DNA follows: TGTGCCAGCAGCGAGGCCCCGGGGGATGAGCAGTTCTTC. Drawing the rest from reference TRBV9 and TRBJ2-1, the complete variable domain is DSGVTQTPKHLITATGQRVTLRCSPRSGDLSVYWYQQSLDQGLQFLIQYYNGEERAKGNILERFSAQQFPDLHSELNLSSLELGDSALYFCASSEAPGDEQFFGPGTRLTVL.

This sequence joins TRBV5-1 and TRBJ2-7; the match to TRBD1 covers 7 bases. Germline CDR1 is SGHRS and CDR2 is YFSETQ. This CDR3 contains 13 residues. V lost 7 bases, J lost 4 bases, and 8 bases stayed unmatched. The DNA for the CDR3 is TGCGCCAGCCGCTGGGACAGCCATTACGAGCAGTACTTC. It is translated as CASRWDSHYEQYF.

The chain employs TRBV7-2 and TRBJ2-7, with D possibly being TRBD1 or TRBD2 (6 bases each). This CDR3 contains 15 residues. Trimming took 1 base from V and 2 from J, leaving 12 bases between them. The germline V gene encodes CDR1 SGHTA and CDR2 FQGNSA. CDR3 in DNA: TGTGCCAGCAGCTTAGTCGCAGGGGAGGCCTACGAGCAGTACTTC. Amino acid sequence: CASSLVAGEAYEQYF.

The rearrangement links TRBV29-1 to TRBJ1-1; a possible D gene is TRBD1 (6 bases). This CDR3 comprises 14 residues. The V gene lost 4 bases and the J gene lost 7 bases, with 19 bases spanning the gap. The germline gives CDR1 SQVTM, CDR2 ANQGSEA. CDR3 DNA sequence: TGCAGCGTTGTCGTGCGGGGGGCCCATGATGAAGCTTTCTTT. Protein product: CSVVVRGAHDEAFF. Using reference TRBV29-1 and TRBJ1-1 for the parts outside the CDR3, the full variable domain is SAVISQKPSRDICQRGTSLTIQCQVDSQVTMMFWYRQQPGQSLTLIATANQGSEATYESGFVIDKFPISRPNLTFSTLTVSNMSPEDSSIYLCSVVVRGAHDEAFFGQGTRLTVV.